The 8 T cell receptor beta chains presented below share a single source sample, sequenced in a study of blood T cell repertoires in COVID-19. Sequencing was performed with immunoSEQ multiplex PCR; in TCRdb, only in-frame clones are kept and a portion is missing. The sample lists 360,000 or so clones; almost 90% were seen once. The specimen sequenced was PBMCs or T cells enriched from blood (not recorded which). These receptors all stem from a woman in her 30s who had been exposed to COVID-19.

V gene TRBV2 combines with J gene TRBJ1-5; 9 bases are a match to TRBD1. The V and J ends lost 6 bases and 9 bases, in that order; junction bases with no gene match: 15. Germline CDR1 SNHLY, CDR2 FYNNEI. The CDR3 loop spans 16 amino acids. CDR3 bases: TGTGCCAGCAGGCGACTAGGGACAGGGCATAGTAGGCCCCAGCATTTT. Its translation is CASRRLGTGHSRPQHF.

This chain links TRBV7-3 with TRBJ2-5, with TRBD2 as a possible D gene (6 bases). The V gene lost 6 bases and the J gene lost 0 bases, with 14 bases spanning the gap. CDR1 is SGHTA and CDR2 is FQGTGA in the germline V gene. The CDR3 consists of 15 residues. CDR3 nucleotide sequence: TGTGCCAGCAGTGGAGGGCCAGGGTACCAAGAGACCCAGTACTTC. This sequence encodes CASSGGPGYQETQYF.

The chain recombines TRBV6-5 with TRBJ2-3; 11 bases map to TRBD2. This CDR3 region has 15 residues. Germline-derived CDR1 and CDR2 are MNHEY and SVGAGI. Trimming took 2 bases from V and 10 from J; bases not matched to a gene: 8. The CDR3 nucleotides are TGTGCCAGCAGTTACACGGCTAGCGGGAGGTTCGCGCAGTATTTT. It encodes CASSYTASGRFAQYF.

This clone was seen a single time. This chain links TRBV15 with TRBJ2-2, with D possibly matching TRBD1 (6 bases). Trimming pared 0 bases from V and 0 bases from J, leaving 8 bases between. The CDR3 runs 16 residues. CDR1 is LNHNV and CDR2 is YYDKDF in the germline V gene (reference sequence). CDR3 loop: CATSREGAANTGELFF. CDR3 bases: TGTGCCACCAGCAGAGAGGGGGCTGCGAACACCGGGGAGCTGTTTTTT.

The chain couples TRBV12-2 to TRBJ1-3; the table gives TRBD1 as D, unverified against the DNA. TRBV12-2 corresponds to a pseudogene. CDR3 length: 16 amino acids. The CDR3 DNA sequence: TGTGCAAGTCGGGAAAACAGGGGTAAGTTTGGAAACACCATATATTTT. This translates into CASRENRGKFGNTIYF.

The DNA of the CDR3 is TGTGCTAGTGGTTTGGACGGGACTAGCGGGAGAGTAGATACGCAGTATTTT. It specifies CASGLDGTSGRVDTQYF. This sequence joins TRBV12-5 and TRBJ2-3; 14 bases map to TRBD2. CDR1 and CDR2 (germline): LGHNT, FRNRAP. V was pared by 1 base and J by 5 bases, with 5 bases of the junction left unmatched. This CDR3 is built from 17 residues.

The chain has TRBV5-1 and TRBJ2-2, with D tentatively TRBD2 (5 bases). The CDR3 contains 12 residues. Germline V CDR1 and CDR2: SGHRS, YFSETQ. Trimming removed 4 bases from V and 7 bases from J, with 8 bases in between. CDR3 residues: CASSRSVGELFF. Written as DNA, the CDR3 is TGCGCCAGCAGCCGTAGCGTCGGGGAGCTGTTTTTT. Looking up the rest from reference TRBV5-1 and TRBJ2-2 gives the full variable domain: KAGVTQTPRYLIKTRGQQVTLSCSPISGHRSVSWYQQTPGQGLQFLFEYFSETQRNKGNFPGRFSGRQFSNSRSEMNVSTLELGDSALYLCASSRSVGELFFGEGSRLTVL.

The chain links TRBV6-2 or TRBV6-3 to TRBJ1-3, with D possibly matching TRBD1 (6 bases). Germline CDR1 is MNHEY and CDR2 is SVGEGT. V gave up 5 bases and J gave up 9 bases, with 17 bases separating them. The CDR3 is 14 amino acids. This CDR3 reads CASSQGTPVTTIYF. In DNA, the CDR3 is TGTGCCAGCAGTCAAGGGACACCAGTGACCACCATATATTTT.